Listed below are T cell receptor beta chains from one sample, sequenced in a study of metastatic and nonmetastatic thyroid tumors. TCRdb re-clonotyped the PCR reads via MiXCR. The sample contains approximately 14,000 clones, around 4% of which appear only once. Specimen: tumor tissue. The receptors shown here come from a female donor with papillary thyroid cancer or a benign thyroid nodule (not recorded which). Some clones in this sample may be carry-over from other donors' samples. Both conserved end residues are part of each CDR3. The D gene is left open where the match is weak. Not every row has a clone size; where given, it reads once, few, many or a size class.

TGTGCCAGCAGCTTCCGCCAGGGCGTGAGCACTGAAGCTTTCTTT CASSFRQGVSTEAFF NA few TRBJ1-1 TRBV13
TGTGCCAGCAGTGAAGGACTAGCGGGAGTTACCGGGGAGCTGTTTTTT CASSEGLAGVTGELFF TRBD2 NA TRBJ2-2 TRBV6-1
TGTGCCAGCAGTTCTTCCGCCTGGGGACCCGTCACCGGGGAGCTGTTTTTT CASSSSAWGPVTGELFF NA NA TRBJ2-2 TRBV25-1
TGTGCCAGCAGTTCGTCCGGGACAGTCTACGAGCAGTACTTC CASSSSGTVYEQYF TRBD1 NA TRBJ2-7 TRBV12-3/TRBV12-4
TGTGCCAGCAGTTTATGGGGGGTTTCTAGCAATCAGCCCCAGCATTTT CASSLWGVSSNQPQHF NA many TRBJ1-5 TRBV28
TGTGCCAGCAGTTTAGATCGCCTCGGGGGTTACTATGGCTACACCTTC CASSLDRLGGYYGYTF NA large TRBJ1-2 TRBV27
TGTGCCACCATCGCGGGTTCCAAGAACACTGAAGCTTTCTTT CATIAGSKNTEAFF NA NA TRBJ1-1 TRBV28
TGCAGTGCTAGAGATCTTAGGGCGTCGGACTATGGCTACACCTTC CSARDLRASDYGYTF NA few TRBJ1-2 TRBV20-1
TGTGCCAGCAGGGTGGGCGCGGGGTATGGCTACACCTTC CASRVGAGYGYTF NA many TRBJ1-2 TRBV6-1
TGTGCCAGCAGCAAAGGGGAGGCACGACTGAACACTGAAGCTTTCTTT CASSKGEARLNTEAFF NA medium-sized TRBJ1-1 TRBV9
TGTGCCAGCAGTTACCGGACCGGGGAGCTGTTTTTT CASSYRTGELFF NA NA TRBJ2-2 TRBV6-2/TRBV6-3
TGTGTCACCAGGGCCGGGGGGTACGAGACGCAGTATTTT CVTRAGGYETQYF TRBD2 many TRBJ2-3 TRBV24-1
TGTGCCATCAGTGAGGAGGCGGGAGGCGCCGGGGAGCTGTTTTTT CAISEEAGGAGELFF TRBD2 NA TRBJ2-2 TRBV10-3
TGTGCCAGCAGTTACCGCGACAGGATCTATGGCTACACCTTC CASSYRDRIYGYTF NA few TRBJ1-2 TRBV6-2/TRBV6-3
TGTGCCAGCAGTCCCACTCTAGACAGGGAAGCTTTCTTT CASSPTLDREAFF NA NA TRBJ1-1 TRBV12-3/TRBV12-4
TGTGCCAGCAGTGCGGATTACAATGAGCAGTTCTTC CASSADYNEQFF NA NA TRBJ2-1 TRBV27
TGTGCCAGCAGTACGACAGGGGGCGGTAACTATGGCTACACCTTC CASSTTGGGNYGYTF TRBD1 few TRBJ1-2 TRBV6-1
TGTGCCAGTAGTTTTCGGACTAGCGGGAGGGCCCGGACCGGGGAGCTGTTTTTT CASSFRTSGRARTGELFF TRBD2 NA TRBJ2-2 TRBV19
TGTGCCAGCAGTCTCAGGTGGGGAGGACAGTTCTTC CASSLRWGGQFF NA NA TRBJ2-1 TRBV27
TGTGCCAGCACCCAATTAGCGGGAGGAGCCGGGGATCTGTTTTTT CASTQLAGGAGDLFF TRBD2 NA TRBJ2-2 TRBV28
TGCGCCAGCAGCCAAGAAGGGACAGAATACAATGAGCAGTTCTTC CASSQEGTEYNEQFF TRBD1 few TRBJ2-1 TRBV4-3
TGTGCCAGCAGGTCCCTGGCAGGGGTGAACACTGAAGCTTTCTTT CASRSLAGVNTEAFF NA few TRBJ1-1 TRBV6-1
TGTGCCACCAGCCCGGGGCTCGGTTACAATGAGCAGTTCTTC CATSPGLGYNEQFF NA few TRBJ2-1 TRBV15
TGTGCCATCAGTGAAATCAATGAGCAGTACTTC CAISEINEQYF NA NA TRBJ2-7 TRBV10-3
TGTGCCAGCAGTGAAACGGCCAGTTCCTCCTACGAGCAGTACTTC CASSETASSSYEQYF NA NA TRBJ2-7 TRBV6-1
TGTGCCAGCAGCTTATTTGCGGGGACTAGCGGGGGGGAGACCCAGTACTTC CASSLFAGTSGGETQYF TRBD2 medium-sized TRBJ2-5 TRBV7-6
TGTGCCAGCAGTGAAGGGTCTGGGGCCAACGTCCTGACTTTC CASSEGSGANVLTF NA few TRBJ2-6 TRBV6-1
TGTGCCGGCAGTTTTAGAGGTTCCTACGAGCAGTACTTC CAGSFRGSYEQYF NA NA TRBJ2-7 TRBV28
TGTGCCAGCAGTTATGGGCTAGCGGGGGGGACTAGCACAGATACGCAGTATTTT CASSYGLAGGTSTDTQYF TRBD2 few TRBJ2-3 TRBV6-5
TGTGCCAGCAGTCCAGTAGCGGGAGCGCCCTCGGAGCAGTACTTC CASSPVAGAPSEQYF TRBD2 many TRBJ2-7 TRBV27
TGTGCCAGCACGTCACTAGCGGGAGATACCGGGGAGCTGTTTTTT CASTSLAGDTGELFF TRBD2 few TRBJ2-2 TRBV19
TGTGCCAGCGAGGACAGCGACACCGGGGAGCTGTTTTTT CASEDSDTGELFF NA few TRBJ2-2 TRBV6-2/TRBV6-3